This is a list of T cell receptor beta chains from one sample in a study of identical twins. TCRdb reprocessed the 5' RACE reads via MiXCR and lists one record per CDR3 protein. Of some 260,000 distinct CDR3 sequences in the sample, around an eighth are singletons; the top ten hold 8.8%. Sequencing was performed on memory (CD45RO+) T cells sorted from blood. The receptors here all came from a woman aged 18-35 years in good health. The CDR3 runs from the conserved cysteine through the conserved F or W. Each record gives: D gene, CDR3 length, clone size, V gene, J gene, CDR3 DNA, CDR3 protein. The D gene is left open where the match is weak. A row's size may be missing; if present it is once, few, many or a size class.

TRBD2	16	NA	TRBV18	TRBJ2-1	TGTGCCAGCTCGAGACGGGGGGGCGATTTTGGCAATGAGCAGTTCTTC	CASSRRGGDFGNEQFF
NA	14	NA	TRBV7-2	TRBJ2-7	TGTGCCAGCAGCTTAGCTGTCAGGGACTACGAGCAGTACTTC	CASSLAVRDYEQYF
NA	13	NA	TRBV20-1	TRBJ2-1	TGCAGTGCTAGCAGGGGAGATGACAATGAGCAGTTCTTC	CSASRGDDNEQFF
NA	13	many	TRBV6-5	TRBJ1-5	TGTGCCAGCAGTTACTCGCTTAAACAGCCCCAGCATTTT	CASSYSLKQPQHF
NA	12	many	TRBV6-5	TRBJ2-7	TGTGCCAGCAGGGGTAGCTCCTACGAGCAGTACTTC	CASRGSSYEQYF
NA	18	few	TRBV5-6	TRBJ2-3	TGTGCCAGCAGCTCCCCGGGCAGTCGGTCTAGGTCCACAGATACGCAGTATTTT	CASSSPGSRSRSTDTQYF
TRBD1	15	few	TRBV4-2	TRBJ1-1	TGTGCCAGCAGCCAAGATGCGACAGGGCGGACTGAAGCTTTCTTT	CASSQDATGRTEAFF
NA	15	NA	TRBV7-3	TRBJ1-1	TGTGCCAGCAGCTTCGACGGGAAGGATAACACTGAAGCTTTCTTT	CASSFDGKDNTEAFF
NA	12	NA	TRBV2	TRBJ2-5	TGTGCCAGCAACAGGTTCCAAGAGACCCAGTACTTC	CASNRFQETQYF
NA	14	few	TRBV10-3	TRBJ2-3	TGTGCCATCAGGAACAGAGGTCTCACAGATACGCAGTATTTT	CAIRNRGLTDTQYF
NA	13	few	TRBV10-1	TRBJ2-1	TGCGCCAGCAGATCCACGGCCACCCAGCCGTTGTTCTTC	CASRSTATQPLFF